Listed below are T cell receptor beta chains from one sample, sequenced in a study of Ad26.COV2.S vaccination and SARS-CoV-2 variants. Sequencing used immunoSEQ multiplex PCR; TCRdb keeps in-frame clones, though not all of them. Among roughly 700,000 clones, roughly nine tenths were seen once, and the ten largest hold 1.5%. The material sequenced was peripheral blood, taken in a trial of Ad26.COV2.S vaccine versus placebo. Receptor source: a person aged 18 to 59 who received the Ad26.COV2.S COVID-19 vaccine or a placebo. Each CDR3 is given with its conserved first and last residue. The order of the fields is D gene, J gene, V gene, clone size, CDR3 protein, CDR3 DNA. D genes are given only for firm matches. Clone size is not always given. Where it is, it says once, few, many or a class for expanded clones.

d_call: .; j_call: TRBJ1-5; v_call: TRBV2; clone_size: .; cdr3_aa: CASSEGGRPQHF; cdr3_nt: TGTGCCAGCAGTGAGGGGGGTCGGCCCCAGCATTTT
d_call: TRBD1; j_call: TRBJ2-5; v_call: TRBV5-4; clone_size: .; cdr3_aa: CASSLGTGPFQETQYF; cdr3_nt: TGTGCCAGCAGCTTGGGGACAGGGCCCTTTCAAGAGACCCAGTACTTC
d_call: .; j_call: TRBJ2-1; v_call: TRBV14; clone_size: .; cdr3_aa: CASSYGTPGAYNEQFF; cdr3_nt: TGTGCCAGCAGCTACGGGACCCCTGGGGCCTACAATGAGCAGTTCTTC
d_call: TRBD1; j_call: TRBJ2-7; v_call: TRBV6-5; clone_size: .; cdr3_aa: CATNRAGQGSYEQYF; cdr3_nt: TGTGCCACCAATAGGGCGGGACAGGGATCCTACGAGCAGTACTTC
d_call: .; j_call: TRBJ1-1; v_call: TRBV6-5; clone_size: .; cdr3_aa: CASSYGGRRTEAFF; cdr3_nt: TGTGCCAGCAGTTATGGGGGGCGGCGTACTGAAGCTTTCTTT
d_call: TRBD2; j_call: TRBJ2-1; v_call: TRBV19; clone_size: .; cdr3_aa: CASSRSGTYNEQFF; cdr3_nt: TGTGCCAGTTCTAGGAGCGGGACCTACAATGAGCAGTTCTTC
d_call: .; j_call: TRBJ2-2; v_call: TRBV7-8; clone_size: .; cdr3_aa: CASSLLRLSGELFF; cdr3_nt: TGTGCCAGCAGCTTACTTCGACTCTCCGGGGAGCTGTTTTTT
d_call: TRBD1; j_call: TRBJ1-2; v_call: TRBV5-1; clone_size: .; cdr3_aa: CASSLQGTSPQGFYGYTF; cdr3_nt: TGCGCCAGCAGCTTACAGGGGACTTCGCCCCAGGGGTTTTATGGCTACACCTTC
d_call: .; j_call: TRBJ2-3; v_call: TRBV18; clone_size: .; cdr3_aa: CASSRGEGTDTQYF; cdr3_nt: TGTGCCAGCTCACGGGGGGAAGGCACAGATACGCAGTATTTT
d_call: .; j_call: TRBJ1-6; v_call: TRBV3-1/TRBV3-2; clone_size: .; cdr3_aa: CASSQRTENSPLHF; cdr3_nt: TGTGCCAGCAGCCAGCGGACGGAAAATTCACCCCTCCACTTT
d_call: TRBD1; j_call: TRBJ1-1; v_call: TRBV7-9; clone_size: .; cdr3_aa: CASSPGTGTLEAFF; cdr3_nt: TGTGCCAGCAGCCCCGGGACAGGGACTTTGGAAGCTTTCTTT
d_call: TRBD1; j_call: TRBJ2-7; v_call: TRBV24-1; clone_size: .; cdr3_aa: CATSPTDRDEQYF; cdr3_nt: TGTGCCACCAGTCCGACTGACAGGGACGAGCAGTACTTC
d_call: .; j_call: TRBJ1-3; v_call: TRBV7-9; clone_size: .; cdr3_aa: CASSLLASSGNTIYF; cdr3_nt: TGTGCCAGCAGCTTACTCGCCTCCTCTGGAAACACCATATATTTT
d_call: .; j_call: TRBJ2-5; v_call: TRBV2; clone_size: .; cdr3_aa: CASSEDISETQYF; cdr3_nt: TGTGCCAGCAGTGAGGACATTTCTGAGACCCAGTACTTC
d_call: TRBD1; j_call: TRBJ1-1; v_call: TRBV25-1; clone_size: few; cdr3_aa: CASSVLQGSRAFF; cdr3_nt: TGTGCCAGCAGTGTCTTACAGGGGTCGCGGGCTTTCTTT
d_call: .; j_call: TRBJ1-1; v_call: TRBV2; clone_size: .; cdr3_aa: CASSEALGTLNTEAFF; cdr3_nt: TGTGCCAGCAGTGAAGCGCTTGGGACGCTGAACACTGAAGCTTTCTTT
d_call: .; j_call: TRBJ2-2; v_call: TRBV11-2; clone_size: .; cdr3_aa: CASSLERGSGELFF; cdr3_nt: TGTGCCAGCAGCTTAGAAAGGGGTAGCGGGGAGCTGTTTTTT
d_call: .; j_call: TRBJ2-6; v_call: TRBV7-9; clone_size: .; cdr3_aa: CASTGSGANVLTF; cdr3_nt: TGTGCCAGCACGGGCTCTGGGGCCAACGTCCTGACTTTC
d_call: .; j_call: TRBJ1-5; v_call: TRBV4-1; clone_size: few; cdr3_aa: CASSQDPPDSNQPQHF; cdr3_nt: TGCGCCAGCAGCCAAGATCCTCCGGATAGCAATCAGCCCCAGCATTTT
d_call: .; j_call: TRBJ1-2; v_call: TRBV5-1; clone_size: .; cdr3_aa: CASSLGASYTF; cdr3_nt: TGCGCCAGCAGCTTGGGGGCGAGCTACACCTTC
d_call: .; j_call: TRBJ1-1; v_call: TRBV4-2; clone_size: .; cdr3_aa: CASSLAGKRTEAFF; cdr3_nt: TGTGCCAGCAGCCTTGCAGGTAAACGGACTGAAGCTTTCTTT
d_call: .; j_call: TRBJ1-3; v_call: TRBV3-1/TRBV3-2; clone_size: .; cdr3_aa: CASSQEVPGNTIYF; cdr3_nt: TGTGCCAGCAGCCAAGAGGTTCCTGGAAACACCATATATTTT
d_call: .; j_call: TRBJ1-4; v_call: TRBV6-6; clone_size: many; cdr3_aa: CASSPPPGNEKLFF; cdr3_nt: TGTGCCAGCAGCCCACCCCCAGGGAATGAAAAACTGTTTTTT
d_call: TRBD1; j_call: TRBJ1-1; v_call: TRBV2; clone_size: .; cdr3_aa: CASFQGQGAGEAFF; cdr3_nt: TGTGCCAGCTTCCAGGGACAGGGGGCTGGTGAAGCTTTCTTT
d_call: TRBD2; j_call: TRBJ2-3; v_call: TRBV5-1; clone_size: .; cdr3_aa: CASSKTSERPTDTQYF; cdr3_nt: TGCGCCAGCAGCAAAACTAGCGAGAGGCCCACAGATACGCAGTATTTT
d_call: .; j_call: TRBJ2-7; v_call: TRBV29-1; clone_size: .; cdr3_aa: CSVELGTLEQYF; cdr3_nt: TGCAGCGTTGAACTTGGGACCCTCGAGCAGTACTTC
d_call: TRBD2; j_call: TRBJ2-3; v_call: TRBV14; clone_size: .; cdr3_aa: CASSPRLAPPQYF; cdr3_nt: TGTGCCAGCAGCCCCAGACTAGCTCCACCGCAGTATTTT
d_call: TRBD1; j_call: TRBJ1-2; v_call: TRBV19; clone_size: .; cdr3_aa: CASSTPGQGKDGYTF; cdr3_nt: TGTGCCAGTAGTACCCCGGGACAGGGTAAAGATGGCTACACCTTC
d_call: .; j_call: TRBJ1-6; v_call: TRBV18; clone_size: .; cdr3_aa: CASSAGTHSPLHF; cdr3_nt: TGTGCCAGCTCCGCAGGGACACACTCACCCCTCCACTTT
d_call: .; j_call: TRBJ2-3; v_call: TRBV7-9; clone_size: few; cdr3_aa: CASSKDRTTSTDTQYF; cdr3_nt: TGTGCCAGCAGCAAGGACAGAACCACTAGCACAGATACGCAGTATTTT
d_call: .; j_call: TRBJ2-5; v_call: TRBV7-8; clone_size: .; cdr3_aa: CASTSGWGVQETQYF; cdr3_nt: TGTGCCAGCACCTCAGGGTGGGGGGTGCAAGAGACCCAGTACTTC
d_call: .; j_call: TRBJ1-1; v_call: TRBV30; clone_size: .; cdr3_aa: CAWSLTGNTEAFF; cdr3_nt: TGTGCCTGGAGCCTGACAGGGAACACTGAAGCTTTCTTT
d_call: TRBD2; j_call: TRBJ2-7; v_call: TRBV6-2/TRBV6-3; clone_size: .; cdr3_aa: CASSYFGLAGAEQYF; cdr3_nt: TGTGCCAGCAGTTACTTTGGCCTAGCGGGGGCCGAGCAGTACTTC
d_call: .; j_call: TRBJ1-1; v_call: TRBV9; clone_size: .; cdr3_aa: CASSRKGNTEAFF; cdr3_nt: TGTGCCAGCAGTAGGAAAGGGAACACTGAAGCTTTCTTT
d_call: TRBD2; j_call: TRBJ2-3; v_call: TRBV4-2; clone_size: .; cdr3_aa: CASSQEWASGTYQDTQYF; cdr3_nt: TGTGCCAGCAGCCAAGAATGGGCTAGCGGGACCTACCAAGATACGCAGTATTTT
d_call: TRBD1; j_call: TRBJ1-6; v_call: TRBV5-5; clone_size: .; cdr3_aa: CASSFGDRGFGSPLHF; cdr3_nt: TGTGCCAGCAGCTTTGGGGACAGGGGGTTTGGATCACCCCTCCACTTT
d_call: .; j_call: TRBJ2-3; v_call: TRBV12-2; clone_size: .; cdr3_aa: CASRLVNCPPAGHF; cdr3_nt: TGTGCAAGTCGCTTAGTTAACTGTCCCCCCGCGGGGCATTTT
d_call: .; j_call: TRBJ1-1; v_call: TRBV6-5; clone_size: few; cdr3_aa: CASTGGQVNTEAFF; cdr3_nt: TGTGCCAGCACCGGAGGGCAGGTGAACACTGAAGCTTTCTTT
d_call: .; j_call: TRBJ2-7; v_call: TRBV3-1/TRBV3-2; clone_size: .; cdr3_aa: CASSQSRQARGEQYF; cdr3_nt: TGTGCCAGCAGCCAATCCAGACAGGCCCGGGGCGAGCAGTACTTC
d_call: .; j_call: TRBJ2-7; v_call: TRBV6-5; clone_size: .; cdr3_aa: CASSPERSHSYEQYF; cdr3_nt: TGTGCCAGCAGTCCAGAGCGTTCCCATTCCTACGAGCAGTACTTC
d_call: .; j_call: TRBJ2-7; v_call: TRBV3-1/TRBV3-2; clone_size: .; cdr3_aa: CASSLGPPPYEQYF; cdr3_nt: TGTGCCAGCAGCCTGGGTCCGCCACCCTACGAGCAGTACTTC
d_call: .; j_call: TRBJ1-1; v_call: TRBV10-1; clone_size: .; cdr3_aa: CASTGQMNTEAFF; cdr3_nt: TGCGCCAGCACCGGACAGATGAACACTGAAGCTTTCTTT
d_call: .; j_call: TRBJ1-1; v_call: TRBV30; clone_size: once; cdr3_aa: CASRTAREAFF; cdr3_nt: TGTGCCTCCCGGACAGCCCGTGAAGCTTTCTTT
d_call: .; j_call: TRBJ2-3; v_call: TRBV19; clone_size: .; cdr3_aa: CASSISGTPDTQYF; cdr3_nt: TGTGCCAGTAGTATAAGTGGTACCCCGGATACGCAGTATTTT
d_call: .; j_call: TRBJ1-1; v_call: TRBV5-1; clone_size: .; cdr3_aa: CASSSTVSDTEAFF; cdr3_nt: TGCGCCAGCAGCTCGACGGTGAGCGACACTGAAGCTTTCTTT
d_call: .; j_call: TRBJ1-3; v_call: TRBV10-2; clone_size: .; cdr3_aa: CASKTADSGNTIYF; cdr3_nt: TGCGCCAGCAAGACCGCCGACTCTGGAAACACCATATATTTT
d_call: TRBD1; j_call: TRBJ1-5; v_call: TRBV6-6; clone_size: .; cdr3_aa: CASTRTGESNQPQHF; cdr3_nt: TGTGCCAGCACCCGGACAGGGGAAAGCAATCAGCCCCAGCATTTT
d_call: .; j_call: TRBJ1-1; v_call: TRBV14; clone_size: .; cdr3_aa: CASSPRTKGAEAFF; cdr3_nt: TGTGCCAGCAGCCCGAGGACAAAAGGGGCTGAAGCTTTCTTT
d_call: .; j_call: TRBJ2-7; v_call: TRBV7-9; clone_size: .; cdr3_aa: CASSLALGRGGISYEQYF; cdr3_nt: TGTGCCAGCAGCTTAGCACTGGGGCGAGGGGGAATCTCCTACGAGCAGTACTTC
d_call: .; j_call: TRBJ2-3; v_call: TRBV24-1; clone_size: .; cdr3_aa: CATSDSVDRTDTQYF; cdr3_nt: TGTGCCACCAGTGACTCCGTAGACCGCACAGATACGCAGTATTTT